This TCR beta chain was identified in a study of blood T cell repertoires in COVID-19. On the study more broadly: From T cells, B-cell-depleted T cells, or PBMCs came the material, which was cDNA or gDNA.

This CDR3 has 17 amino acids. Losses at the gene ends were 5 bases for V and 0 bases for J; bases not matched to a gene: 7. Looked up from germline, CDR1 is LNHDA and CDR2 is SQIVND (reference sequence). Cohorts were determined from participant-reported clinical history. Per the original data handling: Reference gene primer amplification yielded estimated nucleated cell counts. Some clones are missing from TCRdb's copy, which holds only in-frame ones; the method was immunoSEQ multiplex PCR. That table supplies the V and J calls and clone size; D and trimming were determined from the DNA. This table has just over 250,000 clones, about 86% appearing once.

The source of this sequence is a young man with acute COVID-19. What was sequenced was PBMCs or T cells enriched from blood (not recorded which). This chain uses TRBV19 with TRBJ2-6; 7 bases line up with TRBD1. The CDR3 protein is CASSPRTGSSGANVLTF. The CDR3 DNA is TGTGCCAGTAGTCCACGGACAGGATCCTCTGGGGCCAACGTCCTGACTTTC.